This T cell receptor beta chain was identified during a study of T cells in Graves' hyperthyroidism and ophthalmopathy. Using RNA transcripts as the source, TCR beta CDR3 regions were amplified. The HTBI primer set was used in a first-round RT-PCR of the TCR CDR3. Using its own MiXCR run on the multiplex PCR reads, TCRdb lists one record per CDR3 protein. In the table there are about 360,000 distinct CDR3 sequences, roughly an eighth of which are singletons. This clonotype was picked up many times. With a duration under 2 months, the hyperthyroidism was newly diagnosed in patients aged 18 to 65. A patient was excluded if there was uncontrolled infection, other autoimmune disease, pregnancy or lactation. Clinical symptoms, serum thyroxine and TRAb, thyroid ultrasound and orbital computed tomography were used for the diagnoses. The CDR3 spans 18 residues. Germline values: CDR1 SGHRS, CDR2 YFSETQ. Trimming shortened V by 0 bases and J by 1 base, and 16 bases separated the two germline ends.

The TCR sequence derives from a woman between 18 and 29 years old with Graves' hyperthyroidism. This rearrangement joins TRBV5-1 to TRBJ2-2, with a weak D call TRBD1 (5 bases). The sequencing input was blood. This chain's CDR3 is CASSLAMAPGKNTGELFF. In DNA form, the CDR3 reads TGCGCCAGCAGCTTGGCCATGGCTCCAGGGAAGAACACCGGGGAGCTGTTTTTT.